This T cell receptor beta chain was documented in a study of blood T cell repertoires in COVID-19. Study in general: COVID-19 samples from acute and convalescent phases originated in the United States, Italy and Spain. T cells, B-cell-depleted T cells, or PBMCs provided the cDNA or gDNA that served as material.

Seattle's enrolled individuals joined amid active infection and were then monitored longitudinally. Per the original data handling: Amplified reference gene primers provided the basis for estimating nucleated cell counts. The table came from immunoSEQ multiplex PCR; TCRdb's copy has only in-frame clones and leaves some out. From that table come the V and J calls and clone size; the DNA was used to work out D and trimming. The top ten clones hold 9.5% to 12% of a sample with 150,000 to 200,000 clones, 80% to 90% of them seen once. From germline, CDR1 is MNHEY and CDR2 SMNVEV (reference sequence). The length of the CDR3 is 15 residues. Trimming took 2 bases from V and 5 from J; bases not matched to a gene: 8.

Sequences were obtained from peripheral blood. This chain connects TRBV27 to TRBJ2-5; 7 bases align to TRBD1. This TCR came from a middle-aged woman with COVID-19, enrolled during active disease. CDR3 amino acids: CASSLTGESFETQYF. The CDR3 nucleotides are TGTGCCAGCAGTTTAACAGGGGAGAGTTTTGAGACCCAGTACTTC.